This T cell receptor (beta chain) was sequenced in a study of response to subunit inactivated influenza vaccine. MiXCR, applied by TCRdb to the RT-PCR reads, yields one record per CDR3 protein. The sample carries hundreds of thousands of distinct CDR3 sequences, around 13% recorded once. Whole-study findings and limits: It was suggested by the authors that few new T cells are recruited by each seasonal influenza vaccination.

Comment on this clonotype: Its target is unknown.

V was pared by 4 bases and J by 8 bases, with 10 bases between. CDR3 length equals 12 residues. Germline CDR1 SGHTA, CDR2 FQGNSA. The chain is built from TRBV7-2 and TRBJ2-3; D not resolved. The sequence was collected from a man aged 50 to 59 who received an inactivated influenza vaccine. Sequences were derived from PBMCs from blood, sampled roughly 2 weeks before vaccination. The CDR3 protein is CASSSRWGTQYF. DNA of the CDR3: TGTGCCAGCAGCTCCAGGTGGGGTACGCAGTATTTT.